Presented here are 15 T cell receptor beta chains from one specimen sequenced in a study of blood T cell repertoires in COVID-19. The table came from immunoSEQ multiplex PCR; TCRdb's copy has only in-frame clones and leaves some out. The repertoire holds some 75,000 clones, with about 89% as singletons. Sequenced material: peripheral blood. These receptors were taken from a man in his 60s with acute or convalescent COVID-19.

This chain links TRBV5-1 with TRBJ2-1; TRBD1 matches at 9 bases. The CDR3 is made up of 15 amino acids. Per germline, CDR1 SGHRS and CDR2 YFSETQ. V lost 4 bases, J lost 7 bases, and 9 bases stayed unmatched. The CDR3 sequence is CASSHSGQGSNEQFF. CDR3 coding DNA: TGCGCCAGCAGCCACTCCGGACAGGGGAGTAATGAGCAGTTCTTC.

This chain connects TRBV11-2 to TRBJ2-7; no definite D call. The CDR3 spans 15 residues. The V and J ends lost 2 bases and 3 bases respectively, with 14 bases between them. Per the germline V gene, CDR1 is SGHAT and CDR2 is FQNNGV. CDR3 sequence: CASSLKVVTGYEQYF. For the CDR3, the DNA is TGTGCCAGCAGCTTAAAGGTCGTCACGGGCTACGAGCAGTACTTC.

V usage is TRBV30 and J usage is TRBJ1-4, with a weak D call TRBD1 (6 bases). The length of the CDR3 is 13 residues. V lost 7 bases and J lost 8, with 17 bases in between. Germline V gives CDR1 GTSNPN, CDR2 SVGIG (reference sequence). The CDR3 is CASQGMSREKLFF. In nucleotides, the CDR3 is TGTGCCTCTCAGGGGATGTCTAGGGAAAAACTGTTTTTT. Supplemented by reference TRBV30 and TRBJ1-4, the full variable domain reads SQTIHQWPATLVQPVGSPLSLECTVEGTSNPNLYWYRQAAGRGLQLLFYSVGIGQISSEVPQNLSASRPQDRQFILSSKKLLLSDSGFYLCASQGMSREKLFFGSGTQLSVL.

The rearrangement links TRBV7-6 to TRBJ2-1; TRBD2 matches at 7 bases. The germline V gene has CDR1 SGHVS and CDR2 FNYEAQ. This CDR3 has 15 residues. After removal of 4 bases from V and 4 bases from J, the junction contained 7 bases not matched to a gene. The CDR3 region is CASSSPQRGYNEQFF. CDR3 bases: TGTGCCAGCAGCTCCCCTCAGCGGGGTTACAATGAGCAGTTCTTC.

The rearrangement uses TRBV5-1 and TRBJ2-7, with D perhaps matching TRBD2 (6 bases). Germline loops: CDR1 SGHRS, CDR2 YFSETQ. CDR3 length: 14 amino acids. V lost 0 bases and J lost 2, with 9 bases in between. This CDR3 reads CASSLGEDTYEQYF. CDR3 in DNA: TGCGCCAGCAGCTTGGGGGAGGACACCTACGAGCAGTACTTC. Drawing the rest from reference TRBV5-1 and TRBJ2-7, the complete variable domain is KAGVTQTPRYLIKTRGQQVTLSCSPISGHRSVSWYQQTPGQGLQFLFEYFSETQRNKGNFPGRFSGRQFSNSRSEMNVSTLELGDSALYLCASSLGEDTYEQYFGPGTRLTVT.

The chain combines TRBV5-1 with TRBJ2-5; 10 bases agree with TRBD1. Per germline, CDR1 SGHRS and CDR2 YFSETQ. This CDR3 is 15 amino acids long. The junction had 6 bases not matched to a gene; V was cut back by 3 bases and J by 4 bases. The DNA for the CDR3 is TGCGCCAGCAGCTCCGGGACAGGGGTTTCAGAGACCCAGTACTTC. This sequence encodes CASSSGTGVSETQYF.

The chain couples TRBV7-3 to TRBJ2-3; D unresolved. Per the germline V gene, CDR1 is SGHTA and CDR2 is FQGTGA. The CDR3 runs to 14 residues. V lost 0 bases to trimming and J lost 3 bases, with 7 bases between them. The chain's CDR3 is CASSLTGGTDTQYF. The CDR3 nucleotides are TGTGCCAGCAGCTTAACCGGCGGTACAGATACGCAGTATTTT.

CDR3 residues: CASSVAPGTTPGLAYYEQYF. Written as DNA, the CDR3 is TGTGCCAGCAGCGTCGCCCCCGGGACAACTCCGGGACTAGCGTACTACGAGCAGTACTTC. The genes are TRBV9 and TRBJ2-7; 10 nucleotides line up with TRBD2. With 2 bases clipped from V and 3 bases from J, the junction kept 20 bases outside the gene matches. Germline V CDR1 and CDR2: SGDLS, YYNGEE. This CDR3 spans 20 amino acids.

The chain links TRBV29-1 to TRBJ2-5; TRBD1 matches 7 bases. The CDR3 loop spans 14 amino acids. V shed 3 bases and J 5 bases; nucleotides not matched to a gene: 9. Germline lookup yields CDR1 SQVTM and CDR2 ANQGSEA. In DNA form, the CDR3 reads TGCAGCGTTGACGGGGCAGGGGGTACGGAGACCCAGTACTTC. It translates to CSVDGAGGTETQYF.

The genes are TRBV11-3 and TRBJ2-7; D gene uncertain. There are 11 residues in the CDR3. V was clipped by 6 bases and J by 4 bases, with 7 bases between them. Per germline, CDR1 SGHNT and CDR2 YENEEA. CDR3 nucleotide sequence: TGTGCCAGCAGTCTCCCTTACGAGCAGTACTTC. This sequence encodes CASSLPYEQYF. Full variable domain (missing parts from reference TRBV11-3 and TRBJ2-7): EAGVVQSPRYKIIEKKQPVAFWCNPISGHNTLYWYLQNLGQGPELLIRYENEEAVDDSQLPKDRFSAERLKGVDSTLKIQPAELGDSAVYLCASSLPYEQYFGPGTRLTVT.

The rearrangement links TRBV19 to TRBJ1-5, with no clear D. V lost 4 bases and J 4 bases, leaving 11 bases between the germline ends. This CDR3 has 14 amino acids. CDR1 and CDR2 (germline): LNHDA, SQIVND (reference sequence). CDR3: CASSTPRGNQPQHF. DNA for the CDR3: TGTGCCAGTAGTACCCCCCGAGGGAATCAGCCCCAGCATTTT.

The rearrangement uses TRBV12-3 or TRBV12-4 and TRBJ1-5; 8 bases map to TRBD1. CDR3 length: 13 amino acids. J was trimmed by 7 bases and V by 6 bases; bases with no gene match: 5. For the CDR3, the DNA is TGTGCCAGCAGCAGGACAGGGCTCCAGCCCCAGCATTTT. Translating it yields CASSRTGLQPQHF.

The chain uses TRBV6-1 and TRBJ1-6; tentatively, D is TRBD1 (5 bases). Germline V lookup: CDR1 MNHNS, CDR2 SASEGT. This CDR3 has 15 residues. The V and J ends lost 1 base and 10 bases respectively, with 14 bases between them. The CDR3 DNA is TGTGCCAGCAGTGAAGGCACAGGATCACTCTCACCCCTCCACTTT. The encoded protein is CASSEGTGSLSPLHF.

This clone has only a few counts. This chain connects TRBV5-1 to TRBJ2-7; 11 nucleotides align to TRBD2. V shed 3 bases, J shed 2 bases, and the junction held 7 bases outside the gene matches. The CDR3 is 16 residues long. CDR1 is SGHRS, CDR2 YFSETQ, per germline. The CDR3: CASSSTTSGSPYEQYF. The CDR3 nucleotides read TGCGCCAGCAGCTCGACTACTAGCGGGAGTCCCTACGAGCAGTACTTC.

This clone was detected once. This rearrangement joins TRBV7-3 to TRBJ1-1; no reliable D call. The germline CDR1 and CDR2 sequences are SGHTA and FQGTGA. The length of the CDR3 is 12 residues. Trimming removed 5 bases at V and 4 bases at J, with 8 bases between. CDR3 nucleotides: TGTGCCAGCAGCCGTAGTGGCACTGAAGCTTTCTTT. Translated, it gives CASSRSGTEAFF.